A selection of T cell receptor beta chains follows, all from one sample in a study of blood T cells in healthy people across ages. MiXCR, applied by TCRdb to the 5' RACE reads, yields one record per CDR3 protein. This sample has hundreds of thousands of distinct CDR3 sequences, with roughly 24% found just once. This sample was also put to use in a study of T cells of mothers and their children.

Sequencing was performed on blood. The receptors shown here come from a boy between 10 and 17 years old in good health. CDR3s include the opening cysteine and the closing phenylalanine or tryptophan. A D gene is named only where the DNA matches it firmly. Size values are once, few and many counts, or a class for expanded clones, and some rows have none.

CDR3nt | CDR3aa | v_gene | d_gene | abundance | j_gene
TGCAGTGCTCCCGGGACAGAAATAAATGAAAAACTGTTTTTT | CSAPGTEINEKLFF | TRBV20-1 | TRBD1 | . | TRBJ1-4
TGCGCCAGCAGCCCTCTCCCTCTCCAACAGGGTCACGAGCAGTACTTC | CASSPLPLQQGHEQYF | TRBV5-1 | . | . | TRBJ2-7
TGTGCCAGCAGCTTAGGACTAGGCTCCTACGAGCAGTACTTC | CASSLGLGSYEQYF | TRBV7-2 | . | few | TRBJ2-7
TGTGCCGCCAGCAGAGATTCCCCACATAGCGCCAGAGGCTCCTACGAGCAGTACTTC | CAASRDSPHSARGSYEQYF | TRBV15 | . | . | TRBJ2-7
TGTGCCAGCAGTTACTGTGCGCCCGTCGTCGAAACCTGCAATCAGCCCCAGCATTTT | CASSYCAPVVETCNQPQHF | TRBV6-5 | . | . | TRBJ1-5
TGCGCCAGCAGCCAAGATCCCCGGCAGCCGACCTACGAGCAGTACTTC | CASSQDPRQPTYEQYF | TRBV4-1 | . | . | TRBJ2-7
TGTGCCAGCAGTTTCGGGCTTCCTAGGGGCACAGATACGCAGTATTTT | CASSFGLPRGTDTQYF | TRBV28 | . | . | TRBJ2-3
TGTGCCAGAACTCCCCCAGGAGCTTTCTTT | CARTPPGAFF | TRBV19 | . | few | TRBJ1-1
TGCGCCAGCAGCCAAGGCCCAACTAGCGGGTGGGATAAGACCCAGTACTTC | CASSQGPTSGWDKTQYF | TRBV4-1 | TRBD2 | few | TRBJ2-5
TGTGCCAGCAGCACGCGGGACAGGGGGGGCACAGATACGCAGTATTTT | CASSTRDRGGTDTQYF | TRBV7-9 | TRBD1 | . | TRBJ2-3
TGTGCCAGCAGCCCTATAGCGGGGGGGAGCACGCATACGCAGTATTTT | CASSPIAGGSTHTQYF | TRBV7-3 | TRBD2 | few | TRBJ2-3
TGCAGCGCCCCAGGGGTGGGGGGCAACCTCGGCGAGCAGTGCTTC | CSAPGVGGNLGEQCF | TRBV29-1 | . | few | TRBJ2-5
TGTGCCAGCAGTGGTTACAGGGGAATAGAGTCTGAAGCTTTCTTT | CASSGYRGIESEAFF | TRBV2 | TRBD1 | . | TRBJ1-1
TGTGCCAGCAGCACTGGAGGGGGGTCGGCCTACGAGCAGTACTTC | CASSTGGGSAYEQYF | TRBV9 | . | . | TRBJ2-7
TGTGCCAGCAGAGGTGGGGGGACTGATGAAAAACTGTTTTTT | CASRGGGTDEKLFF | TRBV6-6 | . | few | TRBJ1-4
TGCGCCAGCAGCGTGGGACTAGGGACGCAGTATTTT | CASSVGLGTQYF | TRBV5-1 | TRBD2 | once | TRBJ2-3
TGTGCCAGCTTTGGCCCGGGACAGGGAAATGGCTACACCTTC | CASFGPGQGNGYTF | TRBV25-1 | TRBD1 | few | TRBJ1-2
TGTGCCAGCAGGGATGAAGGCTTGAACACTGAAGCTTTCTTT | CASRDEGLNTEAFF | TRBV3-1 | . | few | TRBJ1-1
TGCAGTGCTAGGCCCCAGGGGGGGGGGCAGTACTTC | CSARPQGGGQYF | TRBV20-1 | . | . | TRBJ2-7
TGTGCCAGCAGTCCCCGGCCCTTTCCTATTCAGCCCCAGCATTTT | CASSPRPFPIQPQHF | TRBV12-3/TRBV12-4 | . | . | TRBJ1-5
TGCGCCAGCAGATACCCTAGACTAGCGGAAGAGACCCAGTACTTC | CASRYPRLAEETQYF | TRBV5-1 | TRBD2 | few | TRBJ2-5
TGTGCCAGCAGTTTAAGGGCGGGACACGAGCAGTACTTC | CASSLRAGHEQYF | TRBV12-3/TRBV12-4 | . | . | TRBJ2-7
TGTGCCAGCAGTTTATACGGGAACGCCTACGAGCAGTACTTC | CASSLYGNAYEQYF | TRBV27 | . | . | TRBJ2-7
TGTGCCAGCAGCTTAACCCCGGTAGGGCAGGGGGCGCGGAATGAGCAGTTCTTC | CASSLTPVGQGARNEQFF | TRBV7-3 | TRBD1 | . | TRBJ2-1
TGTGCCAGCAGCCTACAGGGTGCCCCAGAGACCCAGTACTTC | CASSLQGAPETQYF | TRBV12-3/TRBV12-4 | . | few | TRBJ2-5
TGTGCCAGCCGGGGGGAAAAACTGTTTTTT | CASRGEKLFF | TRBV12-3/TRBV12-4 | . | many | TRBJ1-4
TGTGCCAGCAGTGCCGCGGGGGCCGAAGGTGAAGCTTTCTTT | CASSAAGAEGEAFF | TRBV12-3/TRBV12-4 | . | few | TRBJ1-1
TGTGCCAGCAGCTTACCGGATGGGCAGGGGGCCTCTGGAAACACCATATATTTT | CASSLPDGQGASGNTIYF | TRBV11-2 | TRBD1 | few | TRBJ1-3
TGTGCCAGCAGCCAAGAGACAGATACGCAGTATTTT | CASSQETDTQYF | TRBV14 | . | few | TRBJ2-3
TGTACCAGCAGCCTCGGACAGGGGGCGTATCAGCCCCAGCATTTT | CTSSLGQGAYQPQHF | TRBV3-1 | TRBD1 | . | TRBJ1-5
TGTGCCAGCAGGGGAGAGGGGGAAAAACTGTTTTTT | CASRGEGEKLFF | TRBV2 | . | once | TRBJ1-4
TGCGCCAGCAGCGGGGGAGGACCGTTCTCTGGCTACACCTTC | CASSGGGPFSGYTF | TRBV5-1 | . | few | TRBJ1-2
TGTGCCAACTCTGGGACTGGCGAATTTGGAGAGCAGTACTTC | CANSGTGEFGEQYF | TRBV10-3 | . | . | TRBJ2-7
TGCAGCGTTTCATGGGGGGGCACTGAAGCTTTCTTT | CSVSWGGTEAFF | TRBV29-1 | . | . | TRBJ1-1
TGTGCCAGCTCCTCTAGCGGGGGCACCTACAATGAGCAGTTCTTC | CASSSSGGTYNEQFF | TRBV12-3/TRBV12-4 | TRBD2 | many | TRBJ2-1